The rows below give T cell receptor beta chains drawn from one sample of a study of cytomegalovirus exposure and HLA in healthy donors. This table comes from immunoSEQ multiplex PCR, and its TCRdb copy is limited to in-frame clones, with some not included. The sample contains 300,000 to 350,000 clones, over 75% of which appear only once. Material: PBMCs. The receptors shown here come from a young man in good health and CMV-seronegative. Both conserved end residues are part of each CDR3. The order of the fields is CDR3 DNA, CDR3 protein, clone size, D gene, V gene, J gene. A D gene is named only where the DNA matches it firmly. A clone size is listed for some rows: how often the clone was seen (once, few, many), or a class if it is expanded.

cdr3_nt: TGTGCCAGCAGCCTGACCCAAGCCCGGGGAGATACGCAGTATTTT
cdr3_aa: CASSLTQARGDTQYF
clone_size: .
d_call: .
v_call: TRBV7-9
j_call: TRBJ2-3

cdr3_nt: TGTGCCAGCAGCTCCAGGGTATCAGATACGCAGTATTTT
cdr3_aa: CASSSRVSDTQYF
clone_size: .
d_call: .
v_call: TRBV7-2
j_call: TRBJ2-3

cdr3_nt: TGTGCCACCAGCAGAGGAGCGGGGGAGGGTACGCAGTATTTT
cdr3_aa: CATSRGAGEGTQYF
clone_size: .
d_call: TRBD2
v_call: TRBV15
j_call: TRBJ2-3

cdr3_nt: TGTGCCAGCGATAGACTCGGGGACTCTGAAGCTTTCTTT
cdr3_aa: CASDRLGDSEAFF
clone_size: .
d_call: .
v_call: TRBV6-6
j_call: TRBJ1-1

cdr3_nt: TGTGCCATCAGCTCGGGACAGGGGTTTACTGAAGCTTTCTTT
cdr3_aa: CAISSGQGFTEAFF
clone_size: .
d_call: TRBD1
v_call: TRBV10-3
j_call: TRBJ1-1

cdr3_nt: TGTGCCAGCAGCGTAGAGGGGGGGGAAGGCACAGATACGCAGTATTTT
cdr3_aa: CASSVEGGEGTDTQYF
clone_size: .
d_call: .
v_call: TRBV9
j_call: TRBJ2-3

cdr3_nt: TGTGCCAGCAGCTTGGGACTAGCGGGGACTGAAGATACGCAGTATTTT
cdr3_aa: CASSLGLAGTEDTQYF
clone_size: once
d_call: TRBD2
v_call: TRBV7-2
j_call: TRBJ2-3

cdr3_nt: TGTGCCAGCAGCCCCGGACATTTACCCTATGGCTACACCTTC
cdr3_aa: CASSPGHLPYGYTF
clone_size: few
d_call: .
v_call: TRBV11-2
j_call: TRBJ1-2

cdr3_nt: TGTGCCAGCAGCTCACGACCTACAGCGAACACTGAAGCTTTCTTT
cdr3_aa: CASSSRPTANTEAFF
clone_size: .
d_call: .
v_call: TRBV7-2
j_call: TRBJ1-1

cdr3_nt: TGTGCCAGTGAGCCCGGGGGACAGGCCAAAAACATTCAGTACTTC
cdr3_aa: CASEPGGQAKNIQYF
clone_size: once
d_call: .
v_call: TRBV19
j_call: TRBJ2-4

cdr3_nt: TGTGCCAGCAGCCGCGGGACAGGGGACTACACCGGGGAGCTGTTTTTT
cdr3_aa: CASSRGTGDYTGELFF
clone_size: once
d_call: TRBD1
v_call: TRBV11-2
j_call: TRBJ2-2

cdr3_nt: TGTGCCAGCAGCGGAACGACAGCTAACTATGGCTACACCTTC
cdr3_aa: CASSGTTANYGYTF
clone_size: .
d_call: .
v_call: TRBV7-6
j_call: TRBJ1-2

cdr3_nt: TGCGCCAGCAGCTTGGGGGACAGAGTAGACCTTAACTATGGCTACACCTTC
cdr3_aa: CASSLGDRVDLNYGYTF
clone_size: .
d_call: TRBD1
v_call: TRBV5-1
j_call: TRBJ1-2